The present TCR beta chain was sequenced within a study of Tregs in tolerant kidney transplant recipients. CD4+CD25+CD127- Tregs, CD4+CD25- non-Tregs, CD4 and CD8 cells were sorted. The CDR3 runs to 16 residues. V dropped 4 bases and J dropped 6 bases, with 19 bases sitting between them. Germline-derived CDR1 and CDR2 are SGHRS and YFSETQ. TCRdb's table, derived via immunoSEQ multiplex PCR, lists solely in-frame clones and lacks some. The table records 100,000 to 130,000 clones, roughly 89% of them present only once. The chain employs TRBV5-1 and TRBJ2-2, with D maybe TRBD2 (6 bases). The sample in question was CD4+ T cells from blood, obtained before the transplant. The TCR sequence derives from a human donor who received a combined kidney and bone marrow transplant. CDR3 loop: CASSPGLHQSAGELFF. CDR3 nucleotide sequence: TGCGCCAGCAGCCCGGGACTTCACCAATCAGCCGGGGAGCTGTTTTTT.